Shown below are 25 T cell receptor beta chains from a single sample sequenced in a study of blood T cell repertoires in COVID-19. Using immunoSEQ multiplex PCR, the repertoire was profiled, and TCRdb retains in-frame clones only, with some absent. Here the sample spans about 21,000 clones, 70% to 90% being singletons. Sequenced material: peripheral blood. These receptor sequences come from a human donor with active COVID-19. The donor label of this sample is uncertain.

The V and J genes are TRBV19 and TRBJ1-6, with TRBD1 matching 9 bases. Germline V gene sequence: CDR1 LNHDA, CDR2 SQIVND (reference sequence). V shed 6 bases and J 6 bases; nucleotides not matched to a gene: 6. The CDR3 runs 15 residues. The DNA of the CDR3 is TGTGCCAGTAGGACTGGGACAGGGCTTAATTCACCCCTCCACTTT. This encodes CASRTGTGLNSPLHF.

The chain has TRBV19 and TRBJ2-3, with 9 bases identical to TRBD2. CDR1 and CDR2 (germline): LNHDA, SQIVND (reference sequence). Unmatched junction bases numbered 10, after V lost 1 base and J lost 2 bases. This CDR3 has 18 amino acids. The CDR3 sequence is CASSIVPGLALLTDTQYF. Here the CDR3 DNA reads TGTGCCAGTAGTATAGTCCCGGGACTAGCCCTCCTCACAGATACGCAGTATTTT.

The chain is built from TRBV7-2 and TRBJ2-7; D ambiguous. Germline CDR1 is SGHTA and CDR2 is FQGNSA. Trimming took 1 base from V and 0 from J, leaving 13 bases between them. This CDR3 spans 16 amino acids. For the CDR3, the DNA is TGTGCCAGCAGCTTAGGCCCTGGTATTAGCTCCTACGAGCAGTACTTC. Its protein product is CASSLGPGISSYEQYF.

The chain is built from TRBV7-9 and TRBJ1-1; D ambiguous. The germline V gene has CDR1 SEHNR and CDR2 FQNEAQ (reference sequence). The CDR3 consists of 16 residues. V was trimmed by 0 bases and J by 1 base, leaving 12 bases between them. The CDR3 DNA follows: TGTGCCAGCAGCTTAGCTATATCTACTTCGAACACTGAAGCTTTCTTT. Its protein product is CASSLAISTSNTEAFF.

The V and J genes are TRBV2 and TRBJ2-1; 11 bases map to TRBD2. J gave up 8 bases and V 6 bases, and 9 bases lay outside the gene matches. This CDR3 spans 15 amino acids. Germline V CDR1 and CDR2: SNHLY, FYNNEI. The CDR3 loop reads CASRETSGGRDEQFF. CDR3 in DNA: TGTGCCAGCAGGGAAACTAGCGGGGGAAGGGATGAGCAGTTCTTC.

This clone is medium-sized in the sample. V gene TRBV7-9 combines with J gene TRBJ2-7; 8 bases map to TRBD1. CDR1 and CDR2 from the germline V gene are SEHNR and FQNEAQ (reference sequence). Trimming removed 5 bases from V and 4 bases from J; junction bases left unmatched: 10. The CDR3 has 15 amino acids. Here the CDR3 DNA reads TGTGCCAGCAGCGGCGGACAGGGTCACGCTTACGAGCAGTACTTC. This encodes CASSGGQGHAYEQYF.

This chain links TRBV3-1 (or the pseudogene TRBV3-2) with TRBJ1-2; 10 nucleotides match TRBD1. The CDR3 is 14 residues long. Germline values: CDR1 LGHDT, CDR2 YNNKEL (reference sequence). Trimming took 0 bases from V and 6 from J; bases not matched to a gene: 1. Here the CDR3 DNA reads TGTGCCAGCAGCCAAGAGACAGGGGGCGATGGCTACACCTTC. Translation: CASSQETGGDGYTF.

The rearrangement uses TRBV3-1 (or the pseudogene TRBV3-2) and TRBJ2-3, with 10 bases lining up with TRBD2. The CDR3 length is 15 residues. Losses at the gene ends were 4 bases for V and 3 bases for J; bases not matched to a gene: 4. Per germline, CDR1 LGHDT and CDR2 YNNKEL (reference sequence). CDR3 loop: CASSPQTSGTDTQYF. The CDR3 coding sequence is TGTGCCAGCAGCCCCCAGACTAGCGGGACAGATACGCAGTATTTT.

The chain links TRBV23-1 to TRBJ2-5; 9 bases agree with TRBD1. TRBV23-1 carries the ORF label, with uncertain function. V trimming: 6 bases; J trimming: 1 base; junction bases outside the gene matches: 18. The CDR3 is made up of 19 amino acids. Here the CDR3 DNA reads TGCGCCAGCAGCCTCCTCCGGGACAGGGCTGCAACCATCCAAGAGACCCAGTACTTC. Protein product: CASSLLRDRAATIQETQYF.

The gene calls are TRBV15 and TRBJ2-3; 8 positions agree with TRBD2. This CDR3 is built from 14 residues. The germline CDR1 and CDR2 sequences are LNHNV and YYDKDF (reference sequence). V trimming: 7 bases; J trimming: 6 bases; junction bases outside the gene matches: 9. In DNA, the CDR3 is TGTGCCACCAATCATCCTAGCGGGCACGATACGCAGTATTTT. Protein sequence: CATNHPSGHDTQYF.

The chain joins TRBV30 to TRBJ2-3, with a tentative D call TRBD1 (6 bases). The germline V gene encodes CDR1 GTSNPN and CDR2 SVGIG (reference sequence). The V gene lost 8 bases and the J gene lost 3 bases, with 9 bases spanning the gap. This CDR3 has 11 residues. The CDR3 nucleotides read TGTGCCGTTACAGGGACAGATACGCAGTATTTT. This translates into CAVTGTDTQYF.

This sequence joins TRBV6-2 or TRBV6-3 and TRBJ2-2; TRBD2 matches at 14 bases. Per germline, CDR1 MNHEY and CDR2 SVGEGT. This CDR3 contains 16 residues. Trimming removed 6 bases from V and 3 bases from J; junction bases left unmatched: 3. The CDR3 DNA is TGTGCCAGCAGCAGACTAGCGGGAGGGGACACCGGGGAGCTGTTTTTT. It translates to CASSRLAGGDTGELFF.

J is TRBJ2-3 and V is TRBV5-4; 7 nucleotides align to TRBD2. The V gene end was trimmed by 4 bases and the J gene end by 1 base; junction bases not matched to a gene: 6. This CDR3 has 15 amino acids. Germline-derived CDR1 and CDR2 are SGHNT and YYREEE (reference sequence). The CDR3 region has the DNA TGTGCCAGCAGCCCCTCGGGGGGTCGCACAGATACGCAGTATTTT. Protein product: CASSPSGGRTDTQYF. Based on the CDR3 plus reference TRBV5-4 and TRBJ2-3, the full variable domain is ETGVTQSPTHLIKTRGQQVTLRCSSQSGHNTVSWYQQALGQGPQFIFQYYREEENGRGNFPPRFSGLQFPNYSSELNVNALELDDSALYLCASSPSGGRTDTQYFGPGTRLTVL.

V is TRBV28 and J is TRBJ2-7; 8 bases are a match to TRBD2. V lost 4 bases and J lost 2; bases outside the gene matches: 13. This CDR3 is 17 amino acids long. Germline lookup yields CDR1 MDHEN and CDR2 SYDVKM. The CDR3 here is CASSSTVTSGGTYEQYF. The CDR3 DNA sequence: TGTGCCAGCAGTTCCACGGTTACTAGCGGTGGGACCTACGAGCAGTACTTC.

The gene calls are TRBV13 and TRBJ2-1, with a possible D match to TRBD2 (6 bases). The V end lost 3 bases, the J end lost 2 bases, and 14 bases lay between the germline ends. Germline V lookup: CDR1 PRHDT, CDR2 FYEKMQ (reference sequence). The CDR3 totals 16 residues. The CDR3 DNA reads TGTGCCAGCAGCTTTGGCGGGGACGTGACCTACAATGAGCAGTTCTTC. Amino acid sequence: CASSFGGDVTYNEQFF.

As DNA, the CDR3 is TGCGCCAGCAGCCAAGATTACAATAAAGGAGTTTTCTCCTACGAGCAGTACTTC. This translates into CASSQDYNKGVFSYEQYF. The chain couples TRBV4-3 to TRBJ2-7; D remains unclear. CDR1 is LGHNA and CDR2 is YSLEER in the germline V gene. V dropped 0 bases and J dropped 0 bases, with 18 bases sitting between them. The length of the CDR3 is 18 residues.

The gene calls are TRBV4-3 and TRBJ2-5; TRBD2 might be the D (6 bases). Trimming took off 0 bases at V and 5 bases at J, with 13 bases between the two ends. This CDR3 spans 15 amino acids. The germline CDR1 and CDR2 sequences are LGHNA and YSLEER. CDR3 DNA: TGCGCCAGCAGCCAAGACTCACTAGCAGGGGAGACCCAGTACTTC. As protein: CASSQDSLAGETQYF.

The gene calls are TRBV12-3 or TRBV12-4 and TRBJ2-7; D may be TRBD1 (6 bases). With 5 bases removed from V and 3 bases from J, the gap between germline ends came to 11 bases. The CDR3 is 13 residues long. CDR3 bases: TGTGCCAGCAGTCCCTTAGGGGGCTACGAGCAGTACTTC. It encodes CASSPLGGYEQYF.

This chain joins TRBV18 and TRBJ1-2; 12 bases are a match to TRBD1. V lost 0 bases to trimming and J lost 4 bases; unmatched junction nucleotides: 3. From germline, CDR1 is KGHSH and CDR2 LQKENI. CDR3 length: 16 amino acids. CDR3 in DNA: TGTGCCAGCTCACCACCGGGGACAGGGGGCGGCTATGGCTACACCTTC. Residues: CASSPPGTGGGYGYTF.

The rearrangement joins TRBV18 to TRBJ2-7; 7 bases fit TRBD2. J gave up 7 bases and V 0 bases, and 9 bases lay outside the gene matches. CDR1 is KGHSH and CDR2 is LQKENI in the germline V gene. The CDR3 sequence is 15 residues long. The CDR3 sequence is CASSPPWEGSGEQYF. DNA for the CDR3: TGTGCCAGCTCACCACCGTGGGAGGGGTCGGGAGAGCAGTACTTC.

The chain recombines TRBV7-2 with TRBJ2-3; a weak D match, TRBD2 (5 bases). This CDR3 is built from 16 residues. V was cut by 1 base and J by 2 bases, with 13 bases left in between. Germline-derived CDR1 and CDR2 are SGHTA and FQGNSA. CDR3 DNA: TGTGCCAGCAGCTTAGGAGACTACCCGTTCACAGATACGCAGTATTTT. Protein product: CASSLGDYPFTDTQYF.

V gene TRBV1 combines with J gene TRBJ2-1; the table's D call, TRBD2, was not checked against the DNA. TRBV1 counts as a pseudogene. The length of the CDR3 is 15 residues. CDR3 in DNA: TGCACCACCAAGGGGGAGCGGGGGGCCTACAATGAGCAGTTCTTC. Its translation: CTTKGERGAYNEQFF.

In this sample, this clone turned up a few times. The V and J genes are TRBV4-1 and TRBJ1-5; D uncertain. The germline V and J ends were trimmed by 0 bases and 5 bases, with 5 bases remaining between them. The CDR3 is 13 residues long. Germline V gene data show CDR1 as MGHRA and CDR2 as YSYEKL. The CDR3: CASSQDPYQPQHF. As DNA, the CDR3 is TGCGCCAGCAGCCAAGACCCTTATCAGCCCCAGCATTTT.

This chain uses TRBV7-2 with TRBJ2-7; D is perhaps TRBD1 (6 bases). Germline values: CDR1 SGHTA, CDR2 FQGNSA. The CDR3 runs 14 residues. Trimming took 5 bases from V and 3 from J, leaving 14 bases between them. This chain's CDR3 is CASSETTGHYEQYF. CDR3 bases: TGTGCCAGCAGCGAAACCACAGGGCACTACGAGCAGTACTTC.

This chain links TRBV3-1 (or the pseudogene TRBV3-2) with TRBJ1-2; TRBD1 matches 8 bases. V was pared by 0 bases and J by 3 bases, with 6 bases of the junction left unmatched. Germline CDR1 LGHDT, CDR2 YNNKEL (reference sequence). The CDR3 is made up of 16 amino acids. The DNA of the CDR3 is TGTGCCAGCAGCCAAGAGAGCCAGGGGGCGTACTATGGCTACACCTTC. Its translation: CASSQESQGAYYGYTF.